The present T cell receptor beta chain was sequenced within a study of blood T cell repertoires in COVID-19 (dated by TCRdb to the early 2020s). A note on the overall study: Collaborator samples came from the United States, Italy and Spain and covered acute and convalescent phases of COVID-19. A de-identified subject ID, COVID-19 status, age in years and sex were almost always included in the sample metadata. The material from the prospective study consisted of cDNA or gDNA derived from T cells, B-cell-depleted T cells, or PBMCs. The samples were drawn from the first 160 participants of the ongoing ImmuneRACE study and from 1,254 subjects provided by 6 global collaborators. The repertoires were made available in a free public database intended to serve as a resource for research on the immune response to SARS-CoV-2. Where HLA class I and class II types were available, the types were taken from metadata supplied by the sample provider, not from assay-based typing. Subjects who had been exposed to COVID-19, were actively infected with it, or had recovered from it provided the deeply sampled blood TCRbeta repertoires that made up the dataset. The full study reports these points: The amount of clinical and demographic metadata varied by source and participant and was provided uncurated.

The germline V gene (reference sequence) specifies MNHNY as CDR1 and SVGAGI as CDR2. The junction carries 15 bases between V and J, which are trimmed by 0 bases and 6 bases respectively. The CDR3, cysteine through phenylalanine, is 16 amino acids long. Only CDR3 DNA remains: 48 bases, in frame from the first base. Only one count was recorded for this clone. Its recognized antigen is unknown. Qualities for individual bases were not recorded, and no much larger clone is one base off. TCRbeta CDR3 regions were amplified from genomic DNA using the immunoSEQ Assay, a bias-controlled multiplex PCR. Per the authors' processing: The number of nucleated cells in each sample was estimated from the amplification of reference gene primers within the assay. To quantify the absolute abundance of each unique TCRbeta CDR3 rearrangement, sequence reads were collapsed and filtered. For each sample, productive Simpson clonality was calculated by taking the square root of Simpson's diversity index across productive rearrangements. TCRdb took this table from immuneACCESS and kept in-frame rearrangements with V and J called. Such tables lack part of the clones; where checked against another copy, unresolved V genes explain under half of the gap, and the rest is unexplained. V, J and clone size are taken as reported in that table, and D and trimming were inferred from the DNA itself. This sample lists roughly 210,000 clones; around four fifths were detected once. The ten most abundant clones make up 10% to 13% of the sample.

In Seattle, one collaborating source enrolled patients while the infection was active and tracked those patients longitudinally over the course of disease. The collaborating institutions used their own protocols to collect whole blood in K2EDTA tubes. For TCRbeta analysis, collaborators shipped samples as frozen whole blood, isolated PBMCs, or DNA extracted from either of those sample types. The chain is made from TRBV6-6 and TRBJ1-5; the best D guess is TRBD1, with 6 bases matching. The sequencing sample was made of peripheral blood. This sequence was found in a woman older than 75 with COVID-19, enrolled during active disease. CDR3 loop: CASSYSVEGEGQPQHF. The nucleotide sequence reads TGTGCCAGCAGTTACTCAGTGGAGGGGGAGGGTCAGCCCCAGCATTTT.